This TCR beta chain stems from a study of blood T cell repertoires in COVID-19. Study details: The study drew acute and convalescent COVID-19 samples from the United States, Italy and Spain. PBMCs, B-cell-depleted T cells, or T cells were the source of the cDNA or gDNA that made up the material.

Per germline, CDR1 LGHNA and CDR2 YNFKEQ. V lost 0 bases to trimming and J lost 9 bases, with 12 bases between them. This CDR3 has 14 residues. Original data processing: Amplifying reference gene primers gave estimates of nucleated cell counts. TCRdb's copy holds only in-frame clones and misses some; the assay was immunoSEQ multiplex PCR. V, J and clone size are those of that table, while D and trimming were read from the DNA. The sample has roughly 250,000 clones; 70% to 90% are singletons. The receptor's source is a woman in her thirties or forties who had recovered from COVID-19. The sequencing input was peripheral blood. The chain employs TRBV4-2 and TRBJ2-1; D is unclear. Written as DNA, the CDR3 is TGTGCCAGCAGCCAAGAAATCACGTTCGGTGAGCAGTTCTTC. Protein sequence: CASSQEITFGEQFF.